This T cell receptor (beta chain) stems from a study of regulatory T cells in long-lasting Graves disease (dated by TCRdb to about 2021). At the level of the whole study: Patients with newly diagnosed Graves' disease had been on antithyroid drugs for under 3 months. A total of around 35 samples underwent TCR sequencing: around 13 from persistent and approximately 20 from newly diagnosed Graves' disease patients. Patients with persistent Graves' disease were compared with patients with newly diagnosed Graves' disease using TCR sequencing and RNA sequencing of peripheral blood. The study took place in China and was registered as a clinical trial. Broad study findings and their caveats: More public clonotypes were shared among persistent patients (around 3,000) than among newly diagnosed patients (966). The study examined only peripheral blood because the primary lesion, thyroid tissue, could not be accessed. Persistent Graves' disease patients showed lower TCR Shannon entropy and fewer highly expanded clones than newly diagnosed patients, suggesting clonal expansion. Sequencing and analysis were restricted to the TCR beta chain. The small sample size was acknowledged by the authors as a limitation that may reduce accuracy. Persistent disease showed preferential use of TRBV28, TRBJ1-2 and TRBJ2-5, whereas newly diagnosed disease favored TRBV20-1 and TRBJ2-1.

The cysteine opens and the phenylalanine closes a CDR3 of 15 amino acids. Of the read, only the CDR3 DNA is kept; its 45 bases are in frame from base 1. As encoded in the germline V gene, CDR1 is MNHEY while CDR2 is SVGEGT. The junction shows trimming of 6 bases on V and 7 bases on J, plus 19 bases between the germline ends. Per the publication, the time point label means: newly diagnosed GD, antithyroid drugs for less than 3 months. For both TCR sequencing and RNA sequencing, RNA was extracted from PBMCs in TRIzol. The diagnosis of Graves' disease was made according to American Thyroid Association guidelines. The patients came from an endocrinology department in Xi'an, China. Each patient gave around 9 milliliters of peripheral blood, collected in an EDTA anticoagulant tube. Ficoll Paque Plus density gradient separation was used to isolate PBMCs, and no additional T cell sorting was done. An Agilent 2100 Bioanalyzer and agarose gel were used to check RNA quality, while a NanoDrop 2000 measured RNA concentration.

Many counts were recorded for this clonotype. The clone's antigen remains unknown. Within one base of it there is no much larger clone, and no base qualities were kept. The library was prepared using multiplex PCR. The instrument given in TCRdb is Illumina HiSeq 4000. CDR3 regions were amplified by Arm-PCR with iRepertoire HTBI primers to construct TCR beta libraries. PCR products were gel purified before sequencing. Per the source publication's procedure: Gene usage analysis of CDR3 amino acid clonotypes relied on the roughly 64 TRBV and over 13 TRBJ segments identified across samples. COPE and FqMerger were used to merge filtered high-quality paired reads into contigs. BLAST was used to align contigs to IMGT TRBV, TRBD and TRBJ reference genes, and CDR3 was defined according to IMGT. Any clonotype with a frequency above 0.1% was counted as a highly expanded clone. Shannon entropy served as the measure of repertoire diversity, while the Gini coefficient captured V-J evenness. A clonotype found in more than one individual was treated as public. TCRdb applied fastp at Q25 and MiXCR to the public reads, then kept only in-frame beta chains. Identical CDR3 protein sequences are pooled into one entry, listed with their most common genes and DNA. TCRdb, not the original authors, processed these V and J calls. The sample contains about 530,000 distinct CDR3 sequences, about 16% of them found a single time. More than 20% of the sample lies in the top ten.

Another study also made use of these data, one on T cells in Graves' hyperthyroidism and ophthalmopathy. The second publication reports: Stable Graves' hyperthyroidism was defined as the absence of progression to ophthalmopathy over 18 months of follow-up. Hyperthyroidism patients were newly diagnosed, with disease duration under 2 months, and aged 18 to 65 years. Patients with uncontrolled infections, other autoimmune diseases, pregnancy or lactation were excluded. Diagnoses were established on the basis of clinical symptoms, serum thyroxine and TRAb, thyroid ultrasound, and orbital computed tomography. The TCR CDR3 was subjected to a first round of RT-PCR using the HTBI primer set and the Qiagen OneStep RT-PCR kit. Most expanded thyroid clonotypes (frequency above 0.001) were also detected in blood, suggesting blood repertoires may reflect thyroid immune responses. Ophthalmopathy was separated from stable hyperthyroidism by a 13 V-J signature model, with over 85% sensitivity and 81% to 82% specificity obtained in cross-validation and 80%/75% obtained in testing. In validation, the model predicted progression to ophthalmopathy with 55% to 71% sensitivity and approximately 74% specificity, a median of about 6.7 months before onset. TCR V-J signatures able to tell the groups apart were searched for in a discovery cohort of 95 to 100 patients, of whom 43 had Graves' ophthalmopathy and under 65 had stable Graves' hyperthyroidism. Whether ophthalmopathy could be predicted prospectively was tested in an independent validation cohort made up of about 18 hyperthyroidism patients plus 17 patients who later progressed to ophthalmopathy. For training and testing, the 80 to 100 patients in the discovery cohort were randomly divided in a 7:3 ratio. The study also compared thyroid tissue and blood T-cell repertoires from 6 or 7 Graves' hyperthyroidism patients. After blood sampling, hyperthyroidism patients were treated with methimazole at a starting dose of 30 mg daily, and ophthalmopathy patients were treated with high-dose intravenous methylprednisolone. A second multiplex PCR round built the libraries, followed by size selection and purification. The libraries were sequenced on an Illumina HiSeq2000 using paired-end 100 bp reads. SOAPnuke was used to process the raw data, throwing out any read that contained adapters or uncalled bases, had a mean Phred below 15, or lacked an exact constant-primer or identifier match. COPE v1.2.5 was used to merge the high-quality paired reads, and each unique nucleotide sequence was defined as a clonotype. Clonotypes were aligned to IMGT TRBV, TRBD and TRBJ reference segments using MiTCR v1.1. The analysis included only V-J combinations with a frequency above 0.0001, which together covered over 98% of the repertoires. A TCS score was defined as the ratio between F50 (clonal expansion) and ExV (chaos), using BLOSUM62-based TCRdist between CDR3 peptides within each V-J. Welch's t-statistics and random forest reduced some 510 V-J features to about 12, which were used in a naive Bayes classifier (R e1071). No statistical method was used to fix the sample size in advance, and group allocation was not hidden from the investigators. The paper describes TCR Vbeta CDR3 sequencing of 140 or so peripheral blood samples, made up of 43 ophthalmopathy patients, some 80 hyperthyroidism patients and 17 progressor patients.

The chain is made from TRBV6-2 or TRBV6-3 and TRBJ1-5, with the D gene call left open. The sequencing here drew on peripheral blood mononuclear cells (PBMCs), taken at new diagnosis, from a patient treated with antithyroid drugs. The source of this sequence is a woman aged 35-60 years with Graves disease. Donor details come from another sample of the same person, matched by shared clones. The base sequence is TGTGCCAGCAGCCCTGTTGTGAGTACCGGCCAGCCCCAGCATTTT. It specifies CASSPVVSTGQPQHF.